A selection of T cell receptor beta chains follows, all from one sample in a study of T cell changes during pregnancy in multiple sclerosis. The repertoire was sequenced with immunoSEQ multiplex PCR; TCRdb's copy has only in-frame clones and lacks some. The table shows some 80,000 clones, with 70% to 90% occurring only once. The source was peripheral blood, collected in the first trimester of pregnancy. The source of these receptors is a female donor in good health, enrolled as a control in a pregnancy study. Both conserved end residues are part of each CDR3. Each record gives: J gene, clone size, V gene, D gene, CDR3 DNA, CDR3 protein. The D gene is left open where the match is weak. Clone size appears in some rows only: once, few, many, or a class for an expanded clone.

J: TRBJ2-3; size: -; V: TRBV18; D: -; DNA: TGTGCCAGCTCACCACGACTCGATACGCAGTATTTT; CDR3: CASSPRLDTQYF
J: TRBJ1-6; size: -; V: TRBV6-9; D: -; DNA: TGTGCCAGCAGTTATTCGGGACTCTTGCAGGGATCCCTCCACTTT; CDR3: CASSYSGLLQGSLHF
J: TRBJ1-5; size: -; V: TRBV19; D: -; DNA: TGTGCCAGTAGTATAGATCGGGGTAATCAGCCCCAGCATTTT; CDR3: CASSIDRGNQPQHF
J: TRBJ2-2; size: -; V: TRBV5-6; D: TRBD2; DNA: TGTGCCAGCAGCTTACTAGCGGGATCGAACACCGGGGAGCTGTTTTTT; CDR3: CASSLLAGSNTGELFF
J: TRBJ1-3; size: -; V: TRBV5-1; D: -; DNA: TGCGCCAGCAGCCCCGAGGGACAAAGGGGAAACACCATATATTTT; CDR3: CASSPEGQRGNTIYF
J: TRBJ1-6; size: -; V: TRBV25-1; D: -; DNA: TGTGCCCTCTCACAGGGACCCAGCTCCTATAATTCACCCCTCCACTTT; CDR3: CALSQGPSSYNSPLHF
J: TRBJ1-2; size: -; V: TRBV7-2; D: -; DNA: TGTGCCAGCAGCCTATACCCTAGGGGGTCCTATGGCTACACCTTC; CDR3: CASSLYPRGSYGYTF
J: TRBJ1-5; size: few; V: TRBV9; D: -; DNA: TGTGCCAGCAGCTCCCAGGGACTAGGCAATCAGCCCCAGCATTTT; CDR3: CASSSQGLGNQPQHF
J: TRBJ2-1; size: -; V: TRBV6-4; D: TRBD2; DNA: TGTGCCAGCAGTGACGGGGGGGAAGTGAATGAGCAGTTCTTC; CDR3: CASSDGGEVNEQFF
J: TRBJ1-1; size: -; V: TRBV6-5; D: -; DNA: TGTGCCAGCAGTTACTCGTCCCCGTACACTGAAGCTTTCTTT; CDR3: CASSYSSPYTEAFF
J: TRBJ2-6; size: -; V: TRBV18; D: TRBD1; DNA: TGTGCCAGCTCACCTGGGACAGGGGTATCTGGGGCCAACGTCCTGACTTTC; CDR3: CASSPGTGVSGANVLTF
J: TRBJ1-4; size: -; V: TRBV15; D: -; DNA: TGTGCCACCAGCAGAGATATTGTTGGCGGAACTAATGAAAAACTGTTTTTT; CDR3: CATSRDIVGGTNEKLFF
J: TRBJ2-3; size: -; V: TRBV5-1; D: TRBD1; DNA: TGCGCCAGCAGCTCCCTCCAGGGGGTAACAGATACGCAGTATTTT; CDR3: CASSSLQGVTDTQYF
J: TRBJ2-3; size: -; V: TRBV5-4; D: TRBD2; DNA: TGTGCCAGCAGCTTGCGACTAGCGGGAGCAGATACGCAGTATTTT; CDR3: CASSLRLAGADTQYF
J: TRBJ1-1; size: -; V: TRBV11-2; D: -; DNA: TGTGCCAGCAGCCAGGGACAGAACACTGAAGCTTTCTTT; CDR3: CASSQGQNTEAFF